The present T cell receptor beta chain was sequenced within a study of shared clonotypes between healthy human individuals (dated by TCRdb to about 2020). Notes on the research overall: A few men and a couple of women, aged 18 to 49 years, made up the cohort. Between about 0.85 and 9.5 billion PBMCs per donor were obtained by leukapheresis. Libraries were prepared and TCR repertoires were sequenced by different laboratories using diverse techniques, in order to increase sequencing depth and limit assay-specific biases. Blood TCR repertoires of a handful of healthy adults were deeply sequenced to estimate repertoire size and the extent of clonotype sharing between individuals. For each donor, three plates each were used for CD4 naive and CD4 memory, two plates were used for CD8 naive, and one plate was used for CD8 memory.

Using the deep immunoSEQ assay, TCR CDR3 regions were amplified from genomic DNA by multiplex PCR. Extracted genomic DNA from each cell subset was distributed evenly across all wells of several immunoSEQ 96-well plates, and each plate was treated as a replicate. For sorted subsets, about 200 ng genomic DNA, equal to tens of thousands of T cell genomes, was loaded into each replicate PCR. Purified libraries were measured with a Qubit 3.0 fluorometer, size-checked on a Bioanalyzer 2100, and measured again with the KAPA Library Quantification kit. Every immunoSEQ 96-well plate was sequenced on a separate single-read 150-cycle Illumina NextSeq 550 flow cell. On the authors' methods: Because the immunoSEQ output included only junctional sequences and no quality scores, the filtering could not be the same as the filtering used for full-length reads. To assign V/J genes and CDR3, sequences were annotated using PyIR, a Python wrapper for IgBLAST v1.9, with IMGT germline references. Reads were removed for weak V/J assignments (E-value above 1e-6), missing CDR3, stop codons, out-of-frame junctions, or ambiguous translated residues. V3J clonotypes were defined by identical inferred V gene, J gene, and CDR3 amino acid sequence. To compute the percentage overlap between repertoires, the number of shared unique clonotypes was divided by the size of the smaller repertoire. Richness of each repertoire was evaluated using RTK rarefaction, the Chao1 estimator, and Recon v2.1 estimates of unobserved clonotypes. Generation probabilities for all TCRbeta clonotypes obtained by the gDNA method from four donors were computed using OLGA. Here the immuneACCESS table is served through TCRdb, limited to in-frame sequences with V and J called. Missing clones are a known gap in these copies; in checked studies unresolved V genes cover under half, and the rest lacks a known reason. That table furnishes V, J and clone size, whereas the DNA furnished D and trimming. The sample records 2 million to 2.5 million clones, 80% to 95% of which are singletons. The ten largest clones take up 0.35% to 0.5% of the sample.

Results the study describes overall, beyond this receptor: Rarefaction of sorted-subset datasets indicated incomplete sequencing despite the large sequencing depth. Estimated clonotype richness was generally larger for naive than for memory subsets. The genetic and exposure-history diversity represented was limited by the small number of donors. Based on pairwise subsampling, the degree of clonotype sharing among donors was expected to be affected by sequencing depth. Across several donors, around 5.4% of naive CD4, roughly 3.4% of naive CD8, 2% to 2.5% of memory CD4, and roughly 0.4% of memory CD8 clonotypes were shared. Sampling was restricted to blood, and TCR repertoires in tissues likely differ from the TCR repertoires found in blood. Compared with non-shared clonotypes, clonotypes shared by all four sorted-subset donors had higher generation probabilities.

Details on this clone: Its antigen is not yet known. Base-call qualities are not available, and no considerably larger clone is one nucleotide away.

The CDR3 sequence holds 15 residues, the cysteine and phenylalanine included. Of the read, only the CDR3 DNA is kept; its 45 bases are in frame from base 1. V drops 6 bases and J drops 1 base, leaving 11 bases in between. For CDR1 and CDR2, the germline V gene lists SGHRS and YFSETQ. The donors were healthy, HIV-negative adults with no recently reported acute infections or vaccinations. Every donor was a Caucasian adult living in Nashville, Tennessee, USA. CD4+ T cells were enriched by magnetic negative selection; naive cells were then positively selected on CD45RA, and the negative fraction formed the memory subset. Blood was obtained by leukapheresis, after which PBMCs were separated by Ficoll-Histopaque density gradient centrifugation and cryopreserved in liquid nitrogen vapor phase. Analytical flow cytometry was used to check the purity and quantity of each magnetically sorted T cell population. Each sorted fraction had its genomic DNA isolated and then quantified by UV absorbance on a Nanodrop 2000c.

Sequenced material: naive CD4+ T cells from PBMCs. The cell subset or site label of this sample denotes: CD45RA+ positively selected. The receptor comes from a man aged 18 to 35 in good health. Some clones in this sample may be carry-over from other donors' samples. The rearranged chain carries TRBV5-1 and TRBJ2-6, with the D segment identity uncertain. The CDR3 reads CASMLIGSGANVLTF. The nucleotide sequence is given as TGCGCCAGCATGCTTATCGGGTCTGGGGCCAACGTCCTGACTTTC.